The TCR beta chain described here comes from a study of OX40 agonist ivuxolimab in advanced cancers. The assay was immunoSEQ multiplex PCR, and TCRdb's table has in-frame clones only and misses some. The sample lists 65,000 to 95,000 clones; roughly 88% were seen once. This clone showed up just once. The CDR3 is 15 amino acids. V lost 2 bases to trimming and J lost 3 bases, with 14 bases between them. Germline CDR1 SGHTA, CDR2 FQGNSA. The source was CD4+ or CD8+ T cells sorted from blood, collected in a trial of the OX40 agonist ivuxolimab. The receptor was isolated from an adult with an advanced solid tumor such as melanoma, head and neck, liver or kidney cancer. The chain joins TRBV7-2 to TRBJ2-7; a possible D gene is TRBD1 (5 bases). CDR3 coding DNA: TGTGCCAGCAGCTTAAGGGTCTTAGGGGTCTACGAGCAGTACTTC. Translation: CASSLRVLGVYEQYF.